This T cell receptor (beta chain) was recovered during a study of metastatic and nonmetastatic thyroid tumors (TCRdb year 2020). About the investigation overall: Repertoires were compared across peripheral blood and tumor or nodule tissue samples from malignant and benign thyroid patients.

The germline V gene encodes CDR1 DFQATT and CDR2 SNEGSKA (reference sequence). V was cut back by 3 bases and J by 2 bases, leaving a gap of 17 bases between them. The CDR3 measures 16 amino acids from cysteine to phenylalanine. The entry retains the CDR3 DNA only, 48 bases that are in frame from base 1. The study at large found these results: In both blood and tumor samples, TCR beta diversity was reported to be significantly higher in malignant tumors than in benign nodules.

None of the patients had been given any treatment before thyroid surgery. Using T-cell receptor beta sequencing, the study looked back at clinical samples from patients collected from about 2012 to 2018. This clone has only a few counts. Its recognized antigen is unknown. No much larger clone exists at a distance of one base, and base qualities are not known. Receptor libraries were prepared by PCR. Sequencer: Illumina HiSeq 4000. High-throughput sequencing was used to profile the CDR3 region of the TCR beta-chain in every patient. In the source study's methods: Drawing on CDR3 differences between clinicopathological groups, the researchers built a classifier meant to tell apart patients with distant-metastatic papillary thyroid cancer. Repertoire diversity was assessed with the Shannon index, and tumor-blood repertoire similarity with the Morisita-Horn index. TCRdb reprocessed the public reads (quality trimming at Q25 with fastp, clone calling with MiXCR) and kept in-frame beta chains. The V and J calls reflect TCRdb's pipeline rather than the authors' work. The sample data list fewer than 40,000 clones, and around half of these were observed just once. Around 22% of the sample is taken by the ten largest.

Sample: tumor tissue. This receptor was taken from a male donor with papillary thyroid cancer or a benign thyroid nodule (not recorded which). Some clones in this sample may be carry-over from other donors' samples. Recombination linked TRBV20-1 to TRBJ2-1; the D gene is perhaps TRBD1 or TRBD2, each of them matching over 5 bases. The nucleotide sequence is TGCAGTGCTAGCCCCCCCGGGACGGACACCTACAATGAGCAGTTCTTC. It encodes CSASPPGTDTYNEQFF.